Listed below are T cell receptor beta chains from one sample, sequenced in a study of Ad26.COV2.S vaccination and SARS-CoV-2 variants. Generated by immunoSEQ multiplex PCR, the TCRdb table keeps only in-frame clones and is missing some. The table has approximately 500,000 clones, approximately 90% seen once. The sequences come from peripheral blood, collected in a trial of Ad26.COV2.S vaccine versus placebo. These receptors were taken from a person aged 18-60 years who received the Ad26.COV2.S COVID-19 vaccine or a placebo. CDR3s leave out the opening cysteine and the closing phenylalanine or tryptophan.

V gene,J gene,CDR3 protein
TRBV3-1/TRBV3-2,TRBJ1-1,ASSRGPGGFAEAF
TRBV6-2/TRBV6-3,TRBJ2-7,ASSPKNEQY
TRBV5-1,TRBJ2-2,ASSLSRQLTGELF
TRBV6-2/TRBV6-3,TRBJ2-7,ASSQARSRGKEY
TRBV29-1,TRBJ1-1,SVVGATEAF
TRBV9,TRBJ2-7,ASSVGYEQY
TRBV4-1,TRBJ2-7,ASSQIQGRDEQY
TRBV5-4,TRBJ2-3,ASSLEIADTQY
TRBV7-9,TRBJ2-5,ASSPGWETQY
TRBV18,TRBJ2-3,ASSPGLAGGTDTQY
TRBV14,TRBJ1-6,ASSQQGIFHNSPLH
TRBV19,TRBJ2-2,ASSKALGVYGELF
TRBV5-1,TRBJ2-6,ASNRQGAMGANVLT
TRBV5-1,TRBJ2-1,ASSLAGGRSYNEQF
TRBV9,TRBJ1-1,ASSLRGNTEAF
TRBV7-9,TRBJ2-7,ASSFSGGEQY
TRBV9,TRBJ2-1,ASSVVGLGGAEQF
TRBV30,TRBJ2-1,AWSLFAGAGGPVSLNEQF
TRBV6-5,TRBJ1-5,ASSYLGSETQH
TRBV4-3,TRBJ2-5,ASSQIAGVGETQY
TRBV12-3/TRBV12-4,TRBJ1-1,ASSLIGNTEAF
TRBV14,TRBJ2-3,ASSPLGADTQY
TRBV6-1,TRBJ1-5,ASSEAGGAGQPQH
TRBV2,TRBJ2-5,ASSLARGTQY
TRBV9,TRBJ2-7,ASSPSGRSYEQY
TRBV24-1,TRBJ2-5,ATSESSLRETQY
TRBV28,TRBJ2-1,ASKTSGVNEQF
TRBV24-1,TRBJ2-3,ATSVRGSTDTQY
TRBV6-2/TRBV6-3,TRBJ2-2,ASSSPPRGGAYTGELF
TRBV5-4,TRBJ2-3,ASSLRTYRRGTDTQY
TRBV6-2/TRBV6-3,TRBJ2-2,ASSFAGTGATGELF
TRBV19,TRBJ2-5,ASSIGGRVGQETQY
TRBV7-9,TRBJ1-2,ASSRGAMSNYGYT
TRBV5-1,TRBJ1-4,ASSRVASTNEKLF
TRBV27,TRBJ1-6,ASSLSRSQGSPLH